One T cell receptor (beta chain) is described in this entry. Produced via immunoSEQ multiplex PCR; TCRdb's table is partial and in-frame only. The table has approximately 350,000 clones, less than 85% seen once; the top ten hold around a tenth. These data belong to a study of shared clonotypes between healthy human individuals. This CDR3 comprises 13 residues. The ends were cut back, 4 bases at V and 3 bases at J, with 10 bases in the middle. CDR1 SNHLY and CDR2 FYNNEI come from the germline V gene. This chain joins TRBV2 and TRBJ2-7; D possibly matches TRBD1 or TRBD2 (5 bases each). Input material: memory CD4+ T cells sorted from blood. Described subset: CD45RA-negative fraction. The sequence was obtained from a man aged 25 to 45 in good health. CDR3 bases: TGTGCCAGCAGTGTGTTGAGGGGCTACGAGCAGTACTTC. Translation: CASSVLRGYEQYF.